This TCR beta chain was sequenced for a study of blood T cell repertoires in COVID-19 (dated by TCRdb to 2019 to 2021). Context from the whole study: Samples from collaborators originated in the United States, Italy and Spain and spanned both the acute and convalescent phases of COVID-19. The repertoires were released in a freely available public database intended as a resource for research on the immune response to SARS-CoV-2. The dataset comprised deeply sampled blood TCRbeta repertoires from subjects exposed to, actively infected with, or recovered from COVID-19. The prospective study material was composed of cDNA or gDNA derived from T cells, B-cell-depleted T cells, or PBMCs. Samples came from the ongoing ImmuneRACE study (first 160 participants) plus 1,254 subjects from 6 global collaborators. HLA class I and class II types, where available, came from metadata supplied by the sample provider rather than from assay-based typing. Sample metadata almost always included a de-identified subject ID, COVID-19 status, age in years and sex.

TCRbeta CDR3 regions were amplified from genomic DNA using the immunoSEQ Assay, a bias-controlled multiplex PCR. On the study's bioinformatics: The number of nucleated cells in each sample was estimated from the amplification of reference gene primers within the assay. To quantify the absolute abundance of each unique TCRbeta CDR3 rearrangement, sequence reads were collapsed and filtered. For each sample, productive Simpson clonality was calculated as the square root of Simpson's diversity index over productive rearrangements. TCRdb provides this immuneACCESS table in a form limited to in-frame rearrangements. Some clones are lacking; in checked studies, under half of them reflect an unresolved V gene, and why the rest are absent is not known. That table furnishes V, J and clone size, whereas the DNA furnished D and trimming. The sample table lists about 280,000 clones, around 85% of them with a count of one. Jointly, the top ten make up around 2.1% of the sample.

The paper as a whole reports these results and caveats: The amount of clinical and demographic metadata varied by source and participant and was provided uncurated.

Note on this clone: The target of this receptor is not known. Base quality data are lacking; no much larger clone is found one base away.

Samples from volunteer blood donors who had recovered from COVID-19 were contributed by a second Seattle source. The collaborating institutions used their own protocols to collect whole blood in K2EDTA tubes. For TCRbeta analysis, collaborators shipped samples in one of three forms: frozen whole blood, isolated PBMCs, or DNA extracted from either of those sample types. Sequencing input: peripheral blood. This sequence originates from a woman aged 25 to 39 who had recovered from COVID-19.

The sequence in DNA is TGTGCCAGCAGCCCTACAGCTTCTGGGGCCAACGTCCTGACTTTC. It specifies CASSPTASGANVLTF. The chain is assembled from TRBV7-2 and TRBJ2-6; the D gene lacks a confident call. From the cysteine through the phenylalanine, the CDR3 covers 15 amino acids. CDR3 DNA only is kept here, 45 bases in frame from base 1. The germline V gene supplies CDR1 SGHTA and CDR2 FQGNSA. The V and J ends are trimmed by 5 bases and 1 base, leaving 9 bases between them.